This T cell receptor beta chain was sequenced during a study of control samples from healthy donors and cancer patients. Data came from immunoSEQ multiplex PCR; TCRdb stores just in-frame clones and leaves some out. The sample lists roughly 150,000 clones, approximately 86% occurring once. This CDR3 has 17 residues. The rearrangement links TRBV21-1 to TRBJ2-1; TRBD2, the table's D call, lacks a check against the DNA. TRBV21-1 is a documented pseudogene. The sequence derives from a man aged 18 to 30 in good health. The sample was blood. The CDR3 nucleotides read TGTGCCAGCAGCAAAGGTGCGGCGGGGGTGGGCTACAATGAGCAGTTCTTC. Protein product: CASSKGAAGVGYNEQFF.